The clone carrying this T cell receptor (beta chain) has more than one count but fewer than ten. Its antigen is unidentified. The data were taken from a study of beta chain features in type 1 diabetes. V lost 3 bases and J lost 10, with 13 bases in between. The CDR3 sequence is 13 residues long. Looked up from germline, CDR1 is SEHNR and CDR2 is FQNEAQ (reference sequence). The investigators reverse transcribed all of the isolated RNA, so they sequenced expressed TCRB transcripts. Naive, central memory and regulatory T cell samples averaged about 3.6 million immunoSEQ reads each. Clones were read by immunoSEQ multiplex PCR, and TCRdb kept only the in-frame ones, dropping some. The top ten hold 0.4% to 0.5% of the sample, which has 130,000 to 150,000 clones, approximately 52% seen once. Study-level points and caveats: Type 1 diabetes patients showed a moderate but significant shortening of TCRB CDR3s in all four CD4+ subsets. It was among patients, rather than healthy donors, that naive, central memory and Treg TCRB repertoires appeared more similar.

The chain recombines TRBV7-9 with TRBJ2-1; D is undetermined. The sample taken for sequencing was Tregs from blood. The sequence derives from a man in his late teens or twenties in good health. The CDR3 nucleotides read TGTGCCAGCAGCTTCACTCTTCCTAGGGAGCAGTTCTTC. Residues: CASSFTLPREQFF.